This is a list of T cell receptor beta chains from one sample in a study of CD8+ T cells in alopecia areata. The table came from immunoSEQ multiplex PCR; TCRdb's copy has only in-frame clones and leaves some out. The data contain around 36,000 clones, more than 50% of them singletons. The specimen was CD4+ Tregs sorted from blood. These receptors were obtained from a human donor with alopecia areata. Each CDR3 is given with its conserved first and last residue. D genes are given only for firm matches. Only some rows state a clone size, as once, few, many or a class for expanded clones.

abundance: NA; d_gene: TRBD1; j_gene: TRBJ2-2; v_gene: TRBV10-2; CDR3aa: CASRPGTGSDTGELFF; CDR3nt: TGCGCCAGCAGACCCGGGACAGGGTCAGACACCGGGGAGCTGTTTTTT
abundance: once; d_gene: NA; j_gene: TRBJ2-5; v_gene: TRBV15; CDR3aa: CATSPRRGGQETQYF; CDR3nt: TGTGCCACCAGCCCCCGGAGGGGCGGCCAAGAGACCCAGTACTTC
abundance: NA; d_gene: TRBD1; j_gene: TRBJ1-1; v_gene: TRBV6-5; CDR3aa: CASSYWTGGRIAEAFF; CDR3nt: TGTGCCAGCAGTTACTGGACAGGGGGCAGAATCGCTGAAGCTTTCTTT
abundance: NA; d_gene: NA; j_gene: TRBJ2-5; v_gene: TRBV27; CDR3aa: CASSRQSGETQYF; CDR3nt: TGTGCCAGCAGTCGACAGTCAGGAGAGACCCAGTACTTC
abundance: few; d_gene: NA; j_gene: TRBJ1-1; v_gene: TRBV7-9; CDR3aa: CASSLGLGHVAEAFF; CDR3nt: TGTGCCAGCAGCTTAGGTTTAGGACATGTTGCTGAAGCTTTCTTT
abundance: NA; d_gene: TRBD2; j_gene: TRBJ2-2; v_gene: TRBV7-3; CDR3aa: CASSPRLAGRTNTGELFF; CDR3nt: TGTGCCAGCAGCCCCCGCCTAGCGGGGAGGACTAACACCGGGGAGCTGTTTTTT
abundance: NA; d_gene: NA; j_gene: TRBJ1-2; v_gene: TRBV7-2; CDR3aa: CASSPDLGYGYTF; CDR3nt: TGTGCCAGCAGCCCCGACCTTGGCTATGGCTACACCTTC
abundance: NA; d_gene: NA; j_gene: TRBJ2-3; v_gene: TRBV5-6; CDR3aa: CASSLFEISQYF; CDR3nt: TGTGCCAGCAGCTTATTTGAGATCTCGCAGTATTTT
abundance: NA; d_gene: NA; j_gene: TRBJ1-6; v_gene: TRBV4-1; CDR3aa: CASSQERRGRDSPLHF; CDR3nt: TGCGCCAGCAGCCAAGAGCGACGGGGACGTGATTCACCCCTCCACTTT
abundance: NA; d_gene: TRBD1; j_gene: TRBJ2-7; v_gene: TRBV27; CDR3aa: CASGDRSLTYEQYF; CDR3nt: TGTGCCAGCGGGGACAGGTCCCTAACCTACGAGCAGTACTTC
abundance: NA; d_gene: TRBD2; j_gene: TRBJ2-7; v_gene: TRBV7-2; CDR3aa: CASSLGDYRQYF; CDR3nt: TGTGCCAGCAGCTTAGGGGACTATCGGCAGTACTTC
abundance: NA; d_gene: TRBD1; j_gene: TRBJ2-3; v_gene: TRBV5-1; CDR3aa: CASSSRDRGQSSFHTQYF; CDR3nt: TGCGCCAGCAGCTCTCGGGACAGGGGGCAATCTTCTTTCCATACGCAGTATTTT
abundance: once; d_gene: NA; j_gene: TRBJ2-7; v_gene: TRBV5-1; CDR3aa: CASSLDGGQHEQYF; CDR3nt: TGCGCCAGCAGCTTGGACGGCGGTCAGCACGAGCAGTACTTC
abundance: NA; d_gene: TRBD2; j_gene: TRBJ2-7; v_gene: TRBV4-3; CDR3aa: CASSQGFRGRLAAYEQYF; CDR3nt: TGCGCCAGCAGCCAAGGTTTCCGGGGTAGACTAGCGGCCTACGAGCAGTACTTC
abundance: NA; d_gene: NA; j_gene: TRBJ2-7; v_gene: TRBV10-3; CDR3aa: CAISTQVNEQYF; CDR3nt: TGTGCCATCAGCACGCAGGTGAACGAGCAGTACTTC
abundance: NA; d_gene: NA; j_gene: TRBJ2-2; v_gene: TRBV5-1; CDR3aa: CASSVTFLNTGELFF; CDR3nt: TGCGCCAGCAGCGTGACCTTTCTTAACACCGGGGAGCTGTTTTTT
abundance: NA; d_gene: TRBD2; j_gene: TRBJ2-2; v_gene: TRBV19; CDR3aa: CASGSGLAGESGELFF; CDR3nt: TGTGCCAGTGGATCGGGACTAGCGGGAGAATCCGGGGAGCTGTTTTTT
abundance: NA; d_gene: TRBD2; j_gene: TRBJ2-5; v_gene: TRBV5-1; CDR3aa: CASSSLAGARRTQYF; CDR3nt: TGCGCCAGCAGTTCCCTAGCGGGGGCTCGAAGGACCCAGTACTTC
abundance: NA; d_gene: TRBD2; j_gene: TRBJ2-1; v_gene: TRBV6-4; CDR3aa: CASSFSGSRNNEQFF; CDR3nt: TGTGCCAGCAGTTTTAGCGGGAGTAGAAACAATGAGCAGTTCTTC
abundance: NA; d_gene: NA; j_gene: TRBJ2-7; v_gene: TRBV10-3; CDR3aa: CAISGQGEPYEQYF; CDR3nt: TGTGCCATCAGTGGACAAGGGGAACCCTACGAGCAGTACTTC
abundance: NA; d_gene: TRBD2; j_gene: TRBJ2-7; v_gene: TRBV7-2; CDR3aa: CASSFSFDSAGVYF; CDR3nt: TGTGCCAGCAGCTTTTCTTTTGATTCCGCGGGGGTGTACTTC
abundance: NA; d_gene: TRBD2; j_gene: TRBJ2-3; v_gene: TRBV6-6; CDR3aa: CASSLTSGGLEYF; CDR3nt: TGTGCCAGCAGTTTGACTAGCGGGGGGCTAGAGTATTTT
abundance: NA; d_gene: TRBD2; j_gene: TRBJ2-1; v_gene: TRBV30; CDR3aa: CAWSGPSGRAGEQFF; CDR3nt: TGTGCCTGGAGTGGCCCAAGCGGGAGGGCGGGTGAGCAGTTCTTC
abundance: few; d_gene: TRBD1; j_gene: TRBJ1-5; v_gene: TRBV4-2; CDR3aa: CASSLGDRGGQPQHF; CDR3nt: TGTGCCAGCAGCCTCGGGGACAGGGGCGGGCAGCCCCAGCATTTT
abundance: NA; d_gene: TRBD2; j_gene: TRBJ2-3; v_gene: TRBV7-2; CDR3aa: CASSLYLAGVTDTQYF; CDR3nt: TGTGCCAGCAGCTTATATTTGGCGGGAGTTACAGATACGCAGTATTTT
abundance: NA; d_gene: NA; j_gene: TRBJ2-7; v_gene: TRBV5-4; CDR3aa: CASRAGASYEQYF; CDR3nt: TGTGCCTCCCGGGCCGGGGCGTCCTACGAGCAGTACTTC
abundance: NA; d_gene: NA; j_gene: TRBJ2-2; v_gene: TRBV7-3; CDR3aa: CASSLTAVAGELFF; CDR3nt: TGTGCCAGCAGCTTAACGGCAGTAGCCGGGGAGCTGTTTTTT
abundance: NA; d_gene: NA; j_gene: TRBJ2-5; v_gene: TRBV7-3; CDR3aa: CASSPSAQETQYF; CDR3nt: TGTGCCAGCAGCCCTTCTGCTCAAGAGACCCAGTACTTC
abundance: NA; d_gene: NA; j_gene: TRBJ2-2; v_gene: TRBV2; CDR3aa: CASTREFGELFF; CDR3nt: TGTGCCAGCACCCGGGAGTTCGGGGAGCTGTTTTTT
abundance: NA; d_gene: NA; j_gene: TRBJ2-1; v_gene: TRBV5-4; CDR3aa: CASSLAGSNEQFF; CDR3nt: TGTGCCAGCAGCTTGGCCGGCTCCAATGAGCAGTTCTTC